One and the same sample provided the 11 T cell receptor beta chains below, sequenced in a study of monozygotic twins with cystic fibrosis. The repertoire was sequenced with immunoSEQ multiplex PCR; TCRdb's copy has only in-frame clones and lacks some. This table holds 30,000 to 40,000 clones, more than 60% found once. The specimen sequenced was blood. These receptor sequences come from a girl aged 10 to 17 with cystic fibrosis.

This clone was found once. The rearrangement joins TRBV15 to TRBJ1-2; D is unresolved. Trimming pared 0 bases from V and 2 bases from J, leaving 7 bases between. The length of the CDR3 is 14 residues. Germline values: CDR1 LNHNV, CDR2 YYDKDF (reference sequence). CDR3 amino acids: CATSRDRQNYGYTF. The DNA of the CDR3 is TGTGCCACCAGCAGAGATAGGCAGAACTATGGCTACACCTTC.

This clone showed up just a few times. The rearrangement links TRBV4-1 to TRBJ2-1; tentative D call: TRBD2 (5 bases). V dropped 0 bases and J dropped 4 bases, with 13 bases sitting between them. The germline CDR1 and CDR2 sequences are MGHRA and YSYEKL. The CDR3 has 16 residues. The CDR3 sequence is CASSQEGGVGYNEQFF. Written as DNA, the CDR3 is TGCGCCAGCAGCCAAGAAGGAGGTGTAGGGTACAATGAGCAGTTCTTC.

CDR3 in DNA: TGTGCCAGCAGTTACTCGCAGGGCATGAACACTGAAGCTTTCTTT. Amino acids: CASSYSQGMNTEAFF. The chain employs TRBV6-5 and TRBJ1-1, with a tentative D call TRBD1 (5 bases). Germline lookup yields CDR1 MNHEY and CDR2 SVGAGI. The CDR3 covers 15 residues. V lost 0 bases, J lost 0 bases, and 8 bases lay in between.

The rearrangement links TRBV5-4 to TRBJ2-7; possible D gene TRBD2, 5 bases. Germline loops: CDR1 SGHNT, CDR2 YYREEE (reference sequence). Trimming took 8 bases from V and 3 from J, leaving 15 bases between them. This CDR3 is 13 amino acids long. The CDR3 sequence is CASSRTGNYEQYF. CDR3 nucleotide sequence: TGTGCCAGTTCCCGGACTGGTAACTACGAGCAGTACTTC. Supplemented by reference TRBV5-4 and TRBJ2-7, the full variable domain reads ETGVTQSPTHLIKTRGQQVTLRCSSQSGHNTVSWYQQALGQGPQFIFQYYREEENGRGNFPPRFSGLQFPNYSSELNVNALELDDSALYLCASSRTGNYEQYFGPGTRLTVT.

This clone was observed a few times. Compared with germline, one end of the junction differs, possibly owing to a read error. The V call is TRBV6-4, the J call TRBJ2-3, with 10 bases lining up with TRBD1. This CDR3 region has 15 residues. The germline V gene encodes CDR1 MRHNA and CDR2 SNTAGT. This CDR3 is CASSHSGTGADTQYF. In DNA form, the CDR3 reads TGTGCCAGCAGTCACTCCGGGACAGGGGCCGATACGCAGTATTTT.

V usage is TRBV6-5 and J usage is TRBJ1-2; 8 nucleotides align to TRBD1. Germline assignment: CDR1 MNHEY and CDR2 SVGAGI. CDR3 size: 14 residues. V lost 8 bases, J lost 6 bases, and 11 bases stayed unmatched. In DNA form, the CDR3 reads TGTGCCAGCTTCGGCAGGGGGCGAGGCCATGGCTACACCTTC. Amino acids: CASFGRGRGHGYTF.

This chain joins TRBV5-1 and TRBJ2-3; D not resolved. The V end lost 4 bases, the J end lost 0 bases, and 12 bases lay between the germline ends. Germline-derived CDR1 and CDR2 are SGHRS and YFSETQ. The CDR3 has 15 amino acids. Written as DNA, the CDR3 is TGCGCCAGCAGCCAGGACGGGCCTAGCACAGATACGCAGTATTTT. This gives the protein CASSQDGPSTDTQYF.

This clone came up a few times. V is TRBV9 and J is TRBJ1-2, with D tentatively TRBD1 (6 bases). The CDR3 totals 13 residues. Germline values: CDR1 SGDLS, CDR2 YYNGEE. V was shortened by 6 bases and J by 6 bases, with 15 bases between the two germline ends. For the CDR3, the DNA is TGTGCCAGCACTCTCCAGGGGCTCGATGGCTACACCTTC. Residues: CASTLQGLDGYTF.

The CDR3 loop is CACLGGIYEQYF. DNA of the CDR3: TGTGCCTGCCTGGGAGGGATCTACGAGCAGTACTTC. The chain has TRBV30 and TRBJ2-7; 7 bases are shared with TRBD2. The V gene's germline CDR1 is GTSNPN and CDR2 SVGIG (reference sequence). The CDR3 length is 12 residues. V gave up 6 bases and J gave up 3 bases; unmatched junction bases: 5.

This clone was seen once. This sequence joins TRBV20-1 and TRBJ2-7; D not certain. Germline V gene sequence: CDR1 DFQATT, CDR2 SNEGSKA (reference sequence). The CDR3 has 11 amino acids. V lost 1 base and J lost 6, with 7 bases in between. The CDR3 bases are TGCAGTGCTAGAGCCTGGCCCGAGCAGTACTTC. It specifies CSARAWPEQYF.

The chain employs TRBV2 and TRBJ1-5, with D unresolved. V shed 6 bases and J shed 0 bases, with 12 bases lying between them. The CDR3 extends over 15 amino acids. The germline gives CDR1 SNHLY, CDR2 FYNNEI. This CDR3 is CASRSGVSSNQPQHF. The CDR3 coding sequence is TGTGCCAGCAGATCCGGGGTCAGTAGCAATCAGCCCCAGCATTTT.